This TCR beta chain stems from a study of Graves' ophthalmopathy and Graves' hyperthyroidism. Study results and limitations: Most thyroid-expanded clonotypes exceeding 0.001 frequency were also found in blood. Researchers report that a 13-signature model separated ophthalmopathy from stable hyperthyroidism, posting 87.88% sensitivity and about 80% specificity.

Amplification of TCR beta CDR3 regions used RNA transcripts. HTBI-primed RT-PCR formed the first round, and a multiplex PCR formed the second. TCRdb reprocessed the multiplex PCR reads via MiXCR and lists one record per CDR3 protein. This sample carries hundreds of thousands of distinct CDR3 sequences, 22% of them seen once, and the ten largest clones take roughly 6.9%. Orbital computed tomography, together with clinical symptoms, serum thyroxine, TRAb and thyroid ultrasound, was used for diagnosis. A volume of approximately 9.2 ml of fresh peripheral blood supplied the PBMCs. CDR1 is LNHDA and CDR2 is SQIVND in the germline V gene (reference sequence). V lost 3 bases and J 0 bases, leaving 9 bases between the germline ends. This CDR3 comprises 16 residues. Remarks on this clonotype: The antigen remains undetermined.

This receptor was obtained from a woman between 18 and 29 years old with stable Graves' hyperthyroidism. Some clones in this sample may be carry-over from other donors' samples. The chain employs TRBV19 and TRBJ2-6, with D perhaps TRBD2 (6 bases). The sequenced sample was peripheral blood. The CDR3: CASSIPGDSGANVLTF. The CDR3 bases are TGTGCCAGTAGTATTCCGGGAGACTCTGGGGCCAACGTCCTGACTTTC.